One sample yielded the 10 T cell receptor beta chains listed below, sequenced in a study of T cells expressing NK-cell markers. With the 5' RACE reads reprocessed, TCRdb shows one record per CDR3 protein and no DNA. The sample's table shows hundreds of thousands of distinct CDR3 sequences. Sequenced material: blood T cells: a sorted CD56 or NKG2C T cell subset, CD4+ or CD8+ T cells, or bulk PBMC T cells (not recorded which). Receptors were obtained from a man younger than 35 in good health.

This sequence joins TRBV12-3 or TRBV12-4 and TRBJ2-4. CDR3 size: 11 residues. The CDR3 loop is CASSSKNIQYF.

The CDR3 loop reads CASSLTGFVQYF. This chain uses TRBV12-3 or TRBV12-4 with TRBJ2-3; TCRdb gives TRBD1 as the D gene, but with no DNA this cannot be confirmed. The length of the CDR3 is 12 residues.

The chain links TRBV24-1 to TRBJ2-1; TCRdb proposes TRBD2, but this gene call is untestable without DNA. CDR1 KGHDR and CDR2 SFDVKD come from the germline V gene. There are 16 residues in the CDR3. This CDR3 reads CATSDSPAFSYNEQFF.

This rearrangement joins TRBV27 to TRBJ1-2; the D gene TCRdb calls, TRBD1, cannot be checked with no DNA. This CDR3 contains 15 residues. From germline, CDR1 is MNHEY and CDR2 SMNVEV (reference sequence). CDR3 in amino acids: CASSSSQGYVYGYTF.

The chain employs TRBV10-3 and TRBJ2-3. This CDR3 is 16 amino acids long. The germline gives CDR1 ENHRY, CDR2 SYGVKD. The CDR3: CAISESTANPTDTQYF.

The chain carries TRBV4-2 and TRBJ2-7; TCRdb's assignment of TRBD1 cannot be checked, as there is no DNA. Germline V lookup: CDR1 LGHNA, CDR2 YNFKEQ. This CDR3 spans 20 amino acids. Here the CDR3 reads CASSHRGRTGPITMDYEQYF.

The rearrangement joins TRBV15 to TRBJ1-1. The CDR3 is 12 residues long. The germline gives CDR1 LNHNV, CDR2 YYDKDF (reference sequence). The CDR3 here is CATRQGGTEAFF.

The J gene is TRBJ2-5, the V gene TRBV2. CDR1 is SNHLY and CDR2 is FYNNEI in the germline V gene. This CDR3 is built from 12 residues. This chain's CDR3 is CASSDVLETQYF.

The V gene is TRBV27, the J gene TRBJ2-3. The CDR3 covers 16 residues. Germline values: CDR1 MNHEY, CDR2 SMNVEV (reference sequence). This CDR3 reads CASSSIRVFGTDTQYF.

V is TRBV12-3 or TRBV12-4 and J is TRBJ2-5; TCRdb gives TRBD2 as the D gene, but with no DNA this cannot be confirmed. This CDR3 is built from 16 residues. CDR3 loop: CASSFAAGLLQETQYF.